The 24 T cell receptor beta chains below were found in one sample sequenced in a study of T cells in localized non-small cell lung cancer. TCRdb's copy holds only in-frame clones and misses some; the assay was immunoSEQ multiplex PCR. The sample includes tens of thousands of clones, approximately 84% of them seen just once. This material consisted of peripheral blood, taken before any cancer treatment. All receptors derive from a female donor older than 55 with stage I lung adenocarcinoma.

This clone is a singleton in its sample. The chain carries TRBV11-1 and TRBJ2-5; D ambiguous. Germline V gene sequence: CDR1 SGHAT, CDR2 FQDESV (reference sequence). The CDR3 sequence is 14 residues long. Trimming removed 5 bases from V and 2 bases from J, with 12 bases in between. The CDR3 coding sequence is TGTGCCAGCAGCACTACAGTTAATCAAGAGACCCAGTACTTC. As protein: CASSTTVNQETQYF.

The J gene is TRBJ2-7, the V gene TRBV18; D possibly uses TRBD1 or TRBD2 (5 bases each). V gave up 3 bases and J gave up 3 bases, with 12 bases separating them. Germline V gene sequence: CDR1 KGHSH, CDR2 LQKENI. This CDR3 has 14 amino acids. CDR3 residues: CASSPGTVSYEQYF. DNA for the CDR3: TGTGCCAGCTCACCTGGGACGGTTAGCTACGAGCAGTACTTC.

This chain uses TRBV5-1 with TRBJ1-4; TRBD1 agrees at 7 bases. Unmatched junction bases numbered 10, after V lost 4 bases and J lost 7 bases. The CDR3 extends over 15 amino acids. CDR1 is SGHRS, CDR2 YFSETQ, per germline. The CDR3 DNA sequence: TGCGCCAGCAGCCTGGGGGATCGGGACAGTGAAAAACTGTTTTTT. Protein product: CASSLGDRDSEKLFF.

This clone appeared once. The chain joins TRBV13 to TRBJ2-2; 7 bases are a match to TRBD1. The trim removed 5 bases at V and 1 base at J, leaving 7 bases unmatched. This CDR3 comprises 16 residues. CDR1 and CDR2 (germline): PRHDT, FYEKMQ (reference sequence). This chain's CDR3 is CASSTRQGRNTGELFF. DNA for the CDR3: TGTGCCAGCAGCACCCGACAGGGAAGGAACACCGGGGAGCTGTTTTTT. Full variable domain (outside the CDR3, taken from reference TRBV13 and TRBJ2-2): AAGVIQSPRHLIKEKRETATLKCYPIPRHDTVYWYQQGPGQDPQFLISFYEKMQSDKGSIPDRFSAQQFSDYHSELNMSSLELGDSALYFCASSTRQGRNTGELFFGEGSRLTVL.

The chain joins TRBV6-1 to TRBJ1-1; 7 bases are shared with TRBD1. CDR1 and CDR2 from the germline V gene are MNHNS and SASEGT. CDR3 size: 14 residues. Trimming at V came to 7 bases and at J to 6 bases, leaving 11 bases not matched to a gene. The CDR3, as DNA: TGTGCCAGCACCCCAAACCCGACAGGGTCTGAAGCTTTCTTT. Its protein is CASTPNPTGSEAFF.

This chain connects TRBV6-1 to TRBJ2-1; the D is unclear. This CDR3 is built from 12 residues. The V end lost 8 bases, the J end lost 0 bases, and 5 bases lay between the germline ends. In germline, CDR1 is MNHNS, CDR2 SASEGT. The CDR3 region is CASAASYNEQFF. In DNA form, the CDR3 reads TGTGCCAGCGCAGCCTCCTACAATGAGCAGTTCTTC.

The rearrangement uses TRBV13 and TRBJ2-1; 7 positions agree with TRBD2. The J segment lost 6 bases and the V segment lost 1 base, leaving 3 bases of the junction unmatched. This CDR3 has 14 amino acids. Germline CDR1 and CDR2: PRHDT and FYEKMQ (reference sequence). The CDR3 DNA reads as TGTGCCAGCAGCTTAGTTGGCGGGGGCAATGAGCAGTTCTTC. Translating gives CASSLVGGGNEQFF.

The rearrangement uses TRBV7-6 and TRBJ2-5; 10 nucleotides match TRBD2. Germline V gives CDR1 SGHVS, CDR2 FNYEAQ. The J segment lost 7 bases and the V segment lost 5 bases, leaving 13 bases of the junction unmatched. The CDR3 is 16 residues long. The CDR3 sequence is CASSPQGAGGSGTQYF. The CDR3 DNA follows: TGTGCCAGCAGCCCCCAGGGAGCGGGGGGGTCCGGGACCCAGTACTTC. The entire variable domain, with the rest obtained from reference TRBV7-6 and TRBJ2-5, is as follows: GAGVSQSPRYKVTKRGQDVALRCDPISGHVSLYWYRQALGQGPEFLTYFNYEAQQDKSGLPNDRFSAERPEGSISTLTIQRTEQRDSAMYRCASSPQGAGGSGTQYFGPGTRLLVL.

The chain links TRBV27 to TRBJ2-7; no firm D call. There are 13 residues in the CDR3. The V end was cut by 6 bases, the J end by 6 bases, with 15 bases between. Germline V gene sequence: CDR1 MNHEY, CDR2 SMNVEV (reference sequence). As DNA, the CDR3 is TGTGCCAGCAGCCCGTGGGCCTTAGGCGAGCAGTACTTC. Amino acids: CASSPWALGEQYF.

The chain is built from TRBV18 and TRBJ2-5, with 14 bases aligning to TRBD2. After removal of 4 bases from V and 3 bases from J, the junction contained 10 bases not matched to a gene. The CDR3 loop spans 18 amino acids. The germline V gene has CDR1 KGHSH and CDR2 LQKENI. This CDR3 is CASSLTPAGLAGEETQYF. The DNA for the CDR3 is TGTGCCAGCTCACTCACCCCGGCGGGACTAGCGGGAGAAGAGACCCAGTACTTC.

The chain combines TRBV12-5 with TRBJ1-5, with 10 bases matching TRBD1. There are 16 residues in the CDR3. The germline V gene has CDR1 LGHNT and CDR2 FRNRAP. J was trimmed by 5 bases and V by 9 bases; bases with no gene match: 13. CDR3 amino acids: CASGPSGQGVDQPQHF. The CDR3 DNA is TGTGCTAGCGGACCCTCTGGACAGGGGGTCGATCAGCCCCAGCATTTT.

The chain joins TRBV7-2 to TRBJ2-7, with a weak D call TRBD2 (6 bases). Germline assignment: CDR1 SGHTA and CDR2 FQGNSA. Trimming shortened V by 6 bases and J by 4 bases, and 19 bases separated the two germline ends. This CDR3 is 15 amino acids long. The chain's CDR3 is CASRNRAGPGYEQYF. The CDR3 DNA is TGTGCCAGCAGGAATAGGGCGGGACCCGGTTACGAGCAGTACTTC.

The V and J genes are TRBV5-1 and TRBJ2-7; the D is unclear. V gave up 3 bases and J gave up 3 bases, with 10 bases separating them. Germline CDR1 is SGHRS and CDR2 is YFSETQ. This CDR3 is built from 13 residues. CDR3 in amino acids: CASSSTTIYEQYF. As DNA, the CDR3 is TGCGCCAGCAGCTCCACTACTATCTACGAGCAGTACTTC.

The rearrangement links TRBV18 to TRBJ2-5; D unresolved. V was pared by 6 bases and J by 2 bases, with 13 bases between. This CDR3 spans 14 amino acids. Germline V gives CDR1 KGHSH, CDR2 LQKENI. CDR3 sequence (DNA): TGTGCCAGCTCTCCCTCGAGAGGACAAGAGACCCAGTACTTC. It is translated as CASSPSRGQETQYF. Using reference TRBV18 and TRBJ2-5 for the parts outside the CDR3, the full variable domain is NAGVMQNPRHLVRRRGQEARLRCSPMKGHSHVYWYRQLPEEGLKFMVYLQKENIIDESGMPKERFSAEFPKEGPSILRIQQVVRGDSAAYFCASSPSRGQETQYFGPGTRLLVL.

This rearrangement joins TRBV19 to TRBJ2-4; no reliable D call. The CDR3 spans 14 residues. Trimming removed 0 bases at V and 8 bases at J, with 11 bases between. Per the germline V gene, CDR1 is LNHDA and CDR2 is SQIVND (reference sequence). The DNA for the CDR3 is TGTGCCAGTAGTATAGACACGAGAAGAGACATTCAGTACTTC. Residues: CASSIDTRRDIQYF.

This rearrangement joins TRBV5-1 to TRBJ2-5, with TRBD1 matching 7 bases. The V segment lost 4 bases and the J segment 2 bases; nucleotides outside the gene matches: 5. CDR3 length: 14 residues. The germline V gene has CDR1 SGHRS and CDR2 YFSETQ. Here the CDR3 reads CASSPGTAQETQYF. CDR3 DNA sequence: TGCGCCAGCAGCCCGGGGACAGCACAAGAGACCCAGTACTTC.

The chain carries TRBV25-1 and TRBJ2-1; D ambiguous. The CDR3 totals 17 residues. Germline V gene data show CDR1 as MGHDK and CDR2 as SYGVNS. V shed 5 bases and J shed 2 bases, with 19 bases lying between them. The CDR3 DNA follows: TGTGCCAGCAGTCCGATCCCCGGCCCCAGGACCTACAATGAGCAGTTCTTC. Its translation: CASSPIPGPRTYNEQFF.

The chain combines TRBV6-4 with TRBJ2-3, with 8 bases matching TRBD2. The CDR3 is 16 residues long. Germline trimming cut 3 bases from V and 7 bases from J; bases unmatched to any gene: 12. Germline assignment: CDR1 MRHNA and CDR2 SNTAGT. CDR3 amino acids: CASSDLGRGGLHTQYF. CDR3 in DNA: TGTGCCAGCAGTGATCTCGGGAGGGGGGGCTTACATACGCAGTATTTT.

The CDR3 sequence: CASSLTSSGGGSTDTQYF. CDR3 nucleotides: TGTGCCAGCAGCTTAACTTCTTCCGGCGGGGGAAGCACAGATACGCAGTATTTT. The chain carries TRBV7-3 and TRBJ2-3, with 7 bases lining up with TRBD2. Germline assignment: CDR1 SGHTA and CDR2 FQGTGA. The J segment lost 0 bases and the V segment lost 0 bases, leaving 9 bases of the junction unmatched. The CDR3 runs to 18 residues.

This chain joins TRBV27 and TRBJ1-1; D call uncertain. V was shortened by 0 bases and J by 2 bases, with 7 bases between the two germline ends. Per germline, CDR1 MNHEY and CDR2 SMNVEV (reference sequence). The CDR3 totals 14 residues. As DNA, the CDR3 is TGTGCCAGCAGTTTATCGGGCAGTAACACTGAAGCTTTCTTT. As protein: CASSLSGSNTEAFF.

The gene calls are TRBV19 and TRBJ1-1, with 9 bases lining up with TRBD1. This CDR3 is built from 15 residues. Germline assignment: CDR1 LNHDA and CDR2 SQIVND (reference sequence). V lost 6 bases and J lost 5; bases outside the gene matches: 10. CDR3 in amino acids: CASRRRTGGATEAFF. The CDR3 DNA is TGTGCCAGTAGACGACGAACAGGGGGCGCGACTGAAGCTTTCTTT. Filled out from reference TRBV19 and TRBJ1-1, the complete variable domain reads DGGITQSPKYLFRKEGQNVTLSCEQNLNHDAMYWYRQDPGQGLRLIYYSQIVNDFQKGDIAEGYSVSREKKESFPLTVTSAQKNPTAFYLCASRRRTGGATEAFFGQGTRLTVV.

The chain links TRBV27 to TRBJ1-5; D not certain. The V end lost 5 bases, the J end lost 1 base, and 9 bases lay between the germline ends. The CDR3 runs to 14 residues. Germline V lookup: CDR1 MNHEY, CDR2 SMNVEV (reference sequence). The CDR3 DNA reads TGTGCCAGCAGTCAAGCGAAGAGCAATCAGCCCCAGCATTTT. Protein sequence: CASSQAKSNQPQHF.

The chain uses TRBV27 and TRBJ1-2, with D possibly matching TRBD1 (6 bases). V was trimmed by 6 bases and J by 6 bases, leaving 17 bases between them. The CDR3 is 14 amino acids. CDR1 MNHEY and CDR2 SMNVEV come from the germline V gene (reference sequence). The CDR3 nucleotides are TGTGCCAGCAGATCCCCGCAGGGGAGAAATGGCTACACCTTC. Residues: CASRSPQGRNGYTF.

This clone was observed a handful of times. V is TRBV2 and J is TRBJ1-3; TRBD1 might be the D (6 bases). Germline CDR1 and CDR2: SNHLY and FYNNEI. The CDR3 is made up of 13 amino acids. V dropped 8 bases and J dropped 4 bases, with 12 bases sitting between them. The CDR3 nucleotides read TGTGCCAGCTCAGGGGTCACAGGAAACACCATATATTTT. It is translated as CASSGVTGNTIYF.